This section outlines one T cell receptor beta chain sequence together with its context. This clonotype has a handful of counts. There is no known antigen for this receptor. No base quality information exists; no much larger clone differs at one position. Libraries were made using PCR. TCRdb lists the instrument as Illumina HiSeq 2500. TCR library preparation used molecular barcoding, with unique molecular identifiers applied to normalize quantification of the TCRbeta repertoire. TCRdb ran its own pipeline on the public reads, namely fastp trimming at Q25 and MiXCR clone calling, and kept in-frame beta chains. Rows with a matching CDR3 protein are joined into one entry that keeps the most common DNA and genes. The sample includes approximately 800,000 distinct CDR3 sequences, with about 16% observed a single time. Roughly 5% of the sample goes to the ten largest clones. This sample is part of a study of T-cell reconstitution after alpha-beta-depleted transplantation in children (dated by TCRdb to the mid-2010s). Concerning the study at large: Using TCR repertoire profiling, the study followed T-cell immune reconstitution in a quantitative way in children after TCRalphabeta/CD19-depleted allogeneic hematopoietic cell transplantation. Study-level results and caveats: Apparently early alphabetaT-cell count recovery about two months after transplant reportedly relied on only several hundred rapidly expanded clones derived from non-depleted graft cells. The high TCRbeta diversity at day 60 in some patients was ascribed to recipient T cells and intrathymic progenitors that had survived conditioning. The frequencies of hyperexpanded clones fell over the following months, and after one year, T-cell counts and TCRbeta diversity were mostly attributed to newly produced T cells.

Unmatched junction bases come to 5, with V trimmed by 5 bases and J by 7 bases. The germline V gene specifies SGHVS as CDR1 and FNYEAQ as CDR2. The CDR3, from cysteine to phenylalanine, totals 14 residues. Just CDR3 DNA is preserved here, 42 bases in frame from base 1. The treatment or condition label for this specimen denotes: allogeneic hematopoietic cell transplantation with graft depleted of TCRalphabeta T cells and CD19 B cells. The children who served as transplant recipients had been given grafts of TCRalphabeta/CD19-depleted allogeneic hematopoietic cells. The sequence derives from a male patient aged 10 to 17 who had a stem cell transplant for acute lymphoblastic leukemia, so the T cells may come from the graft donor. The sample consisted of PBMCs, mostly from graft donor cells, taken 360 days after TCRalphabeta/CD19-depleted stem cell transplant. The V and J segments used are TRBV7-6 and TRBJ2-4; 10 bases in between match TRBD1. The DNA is TGTGCCAGCAGCCCGGGACAGGGGTCGAACATTCAGTACTTC. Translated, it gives CASSPGQGSNIQYF.